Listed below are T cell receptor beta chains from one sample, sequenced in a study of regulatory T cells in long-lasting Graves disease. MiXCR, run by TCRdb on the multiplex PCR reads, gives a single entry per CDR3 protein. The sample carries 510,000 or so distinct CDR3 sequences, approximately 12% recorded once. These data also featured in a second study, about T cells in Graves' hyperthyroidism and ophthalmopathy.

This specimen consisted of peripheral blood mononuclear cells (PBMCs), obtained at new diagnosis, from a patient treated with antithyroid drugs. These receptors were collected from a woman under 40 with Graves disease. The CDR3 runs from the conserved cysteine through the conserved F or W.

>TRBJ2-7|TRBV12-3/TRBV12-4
CASSLDSDYEQYF
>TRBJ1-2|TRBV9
CASSVAITSDGYTF
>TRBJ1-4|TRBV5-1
CASSYGTGYEKLFF
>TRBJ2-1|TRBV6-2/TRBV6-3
CASSYSRAIEQFF
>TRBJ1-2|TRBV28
CASSRGGAEEGGYTF
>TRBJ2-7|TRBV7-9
CASSLDTFEVLTMEQYF
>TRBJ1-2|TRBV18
CASSPDLTGGYGYTF
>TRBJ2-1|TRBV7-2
CASSSRALFYNEQFF
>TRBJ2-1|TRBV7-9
CASSILAGGDEQFF
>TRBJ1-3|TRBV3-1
CASSQDRAGNTIYF
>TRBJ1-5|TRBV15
CATSRGVGLSNQPQHF
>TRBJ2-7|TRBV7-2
CASSFSQGDEQYF
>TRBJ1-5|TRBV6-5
CASSYSRGLNQPQHF
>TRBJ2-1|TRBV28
CASSLAGKGVEQFF
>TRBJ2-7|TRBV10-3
CAISDRQGGGYEQYF
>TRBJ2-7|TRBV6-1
CASSEARLPSYEQYF
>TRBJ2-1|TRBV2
CASEAGYNEQFF
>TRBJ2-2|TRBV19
CASSGGRELFF
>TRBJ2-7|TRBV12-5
CASGYDSSYEQYF
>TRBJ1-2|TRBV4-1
CASRDSPWGGYTF
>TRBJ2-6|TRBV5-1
CASSWDRRSGASVLTF
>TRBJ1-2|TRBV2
CASSDSGYTF
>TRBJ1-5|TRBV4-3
CASSQDRGALSASNQPQHF
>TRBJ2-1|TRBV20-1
CSAPKTGAPYNEQFF
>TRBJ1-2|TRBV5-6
CASSLYDRGNDGYTF
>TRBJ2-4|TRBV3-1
CASSPNRAVAKNIQYF
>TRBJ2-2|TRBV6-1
CASTSSGRVTGELFF
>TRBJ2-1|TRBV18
CASSPRTSHKNEQFF
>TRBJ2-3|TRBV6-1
CASKEQLGVAPEDSDTQYF
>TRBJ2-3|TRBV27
CASSLWQGASTDTQYF
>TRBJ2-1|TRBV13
CASSMGTPKGHNEQFF
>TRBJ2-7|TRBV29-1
CSVEDWPLSCQKLYEQYF
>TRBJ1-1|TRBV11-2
CASSLVGREIEAFF
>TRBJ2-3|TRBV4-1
CASSQGPAGGPDTQYF
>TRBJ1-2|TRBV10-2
CASSESNGSGYTF
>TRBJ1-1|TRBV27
CASSQDLNTEAFF
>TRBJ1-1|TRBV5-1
CASSLLWTRVNTEAFF
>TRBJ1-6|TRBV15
CATSRREANSPLHF
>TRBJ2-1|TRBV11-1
CASSLSKQWTSGRGF
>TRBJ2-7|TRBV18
CASSAQGLTYEQYF
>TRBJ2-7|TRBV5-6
CASSLGMGSYEQYF